This T cell receptor (beta chain) was recorded in a study of cytotoxic CD8 clonotypes in ibrutinib-treated CLL. Overall study context: Enrolment comprised around 11 relapsed/refractory and more than 14 treatment-naive patients; fewer than 18 were IGHV unmutated.

Genomic DNA (approximately 2.1 micrograms) was obtained from cryopreserved PBMCs for construction of TCR beta libraries. A remark on this clone: The antigen remains unidentified.

Libraries were prepared by immunoSEQ multiplex PCR; TCRdb keeps only in-frame clonotypes and omits some of them. Here the sample spans roughly 200,000 clones, 70% being singletons. General observations from the study: Clonotypes that were public were uncommon, and they contracted or stayed stable on treatment.

Germline V gene sequence: CDR1 SGHNT, CDR2 YENEEA. This CDR3 has 17 residues. The ends were cut back, 6 bases at V and 2 bases at J, with 23 bases in the middle. The sequences come from PBMCs, collected after 12 months of ibrutinib treatment. The chain links TRBV11-3 to TRBJ2-7; tentative D call: TRBD1 (6 bases). The TCR originated in a human donor with chronic lymphocytic leukemia. CDR3 residues: CASRLPLTRGWPYEQYF. CDR3 coding DNA: TGTGCCAGCAGACTTCCCCTAACCAGGGGCTGGCCCTACGAGCAGTACTTC.